These 8 T cell receptor beta chains were all obtained from the same sample, sequenced in a study of cytomegalovirus exposure and HLA in healthy donors. PCR employed 60 Vbeta and 13 Jbeta primers. The method was immunoSEQ multiplex PCR; TCRdb's version includes in-frame clones alone and lacks a portion of them. The sample carries some 67,000 clones, roughly 80% recorded once. The sequenced material came from PBMCs. Receptor source: a woman aged 25-40 years in good health and CMV-seronegative.

The V call is TRBV19, the J call TRBJ1-5; D perhaps matches TRBD1 (5 bases). Trimming took off 4 bases at V and 6 bases at J, with 13 bases between the two ends. Germline loops: CDR1 LNHDA, CDR2 SQIVND (reference sequence). This CDR3 spans 14 amino acids. This chain's CDR3 is CASSSRGEGQPQHF. As DNA, the CDR3 is TGTGCCAGTAGTAGTCGGGGGGAGGGTCAGCCCCAGCATTTT.

V usage is TRBV11-2 and J usage is TRBJ1-1, with TRBD1 identical over 7 bases. V was pared by 3 bases and J by 0 bases, with 7 bases of the junction left unmatched. Germline V CDR1 and CDR2: SGHAT, FQNNGV. The CDR3 totals 16 residues. CDR3 protein: CASSFQPGQMNTEAFF. The CDR3 DNA is TGTGCCAGCAGCTTCCAGCCGGGACAGATGAACACTGAAGCTTTCTTT.

This clone was counted between two and nine times. The chain joins TRBV5-6 to TRBJ1-2; the D is unclear. Trimming pared 0 bases from V and 7 bases from J, leaving 13 bases between. Germline V CDR1 and CDR2: SGHDT, YYEEEE. The CDR3 is made up of 14 amino acids. The chain's CDR3 is CASSLDSDGFGYTF. In DNA form, the CDR3 reads TGTGCCAGCAGCTTGGACAGTGATGGGTTTGGCTACACCTTC.

CDR3 protein: CASSPGQGTYGYTF. For the CDR3, the DNA is TGTGCCAGCAGCCCGGGACAGGGGACCTATGGCTACACCTTC. The chain recombines TRBV5-5 with TRBJ1-2; 10 bases are shared with TRBD1. J lost 4 bases, V lost 4 bases, and 4 bases had no gene match. Germline V gene lookup returns CDR1 SGHKS and CDR2 YYEKEE (reference sequence). CDR3 length: 14 amino acids.

A few counts support this clone. The chain couples TRBV7-2 to TRBJ1-2; 10 bases are a match to TRBD1. Germline V gene sequence: CDR1 SGHTA, CDR2 FQGNSA. This CDR3 region has 12 residues. The V and J ends lost 5 bases and 7 bases, in that order; junction bases with no gene match: 1. The DNA of the CDR3 is TGTGCCAGCAGCGGGACAGGGGCTGGCTACACCTTC. Its protein is CASSGTGAGYTF.

The chain uses TRBV6-5 and TRBJ2-1; D perhaps matches TRBD2 (7 bases). Germline V CDR1 and CDR2: MNHEY, SVGAGI. Trimming pared 4 bases from V and 6 bases from J, leaving 19 bases between. The CDR3 has 16 residues. This chain's CDR3 is CASSFSGGHPPNEQFF. The CDR3 bases are TGTGCCAGCAGTTTTTCGGGGGGCCATCCCCCCAATGAGCAGTTCTTC.

The V and J genes are TRBV5-6 and TRBJ1-2, with TRBD1 as a possible D gene (6 bases). The CDR3 spans 16 residues. In germline, CDR1 is SGHDT, CDR2 YYEEEE. V lost 3 bases, J lost 2 bases, and 17 bases lay in between. This CDR3 is CASSSYQTRGNYGYTF. CDR3 DNA sequence: TGTGCCAGCAGCTCTTATCAAACCAGGGGAAACTATGGCTACACCTTC.

The chain employs TRBV6-6 and TRBJ1-1, with unresolved D. Per germline, CDR1 MNHNY and CDR2 SVGAGI (reference sequence). V was pared by 2 bases and J by 0 bases, with 10 bases between. The CDR3 is 15 residues long. The DNA for the CDR3 is TGTGCCAGCAGTTACGGAGATATAATGAACACTGAAGCTTTCTTT. Amino acid sequence: CASSYGDIMNTEAFF.